This TCR beta chain emerged from a study of cytomegalovirus exposure and HLA in healthy donors. Study as a whole: There were several hundred genotyped donors. Of these, roughly 80% fell in the genetic ancestry cluster associated with self-reported Caucasian donors. Study-level findings and limits: As was reported, the classifier diagnosed cytomegalovirus status with high specificity and sensitivity. Cytomegalovirus-associated status was assigned to roughly 160 TCR beta chains.

On this clone itself: The antigen remains undetermined.

PCR employed 60 Vbeta and 13 Jbeta primers. In the authors' workflow: As a later analysis found, there were tens of millions of unique TCR beta chains, of which some 10 million were shared. Method: immunoSEQ multiplex PCR; TCRdb's copy keeps in-frame clones and lacks some. V and J calls and clone size are those listed in that table; D and trimming were worked out from the DNA. The profile shows about 140,000 clones, about four fifths of them singletons. This CDR3 contains 14 residues. The V segment lost 6 bases and the J segment 1 base; nucleotides outside the gene matches: 4. The germline V gene has CDR1 LNHDA and CDR2 SQIVND (reference sequence).

This chain uses TRBV19 with TRBJ2-3; 7 nucleotides match TRBD1. This TCR derives from a man aged 25-40 years in good health and CMV-seronegative. Sequenced: PBMCs. CDR3 in DNA: TGTGCCAGTAGCGGGACAGAGCGCACAGATACGCAGTATTTT. Translated, it gives CASSGTERTDTQYF.